The clone carrying this T cell receptor (beta chain) was counted a few times. The V segment lost 5 bases and the J segment 4 bases; nucleotides outside the gene matches: 5. Germline lookup yields CDR1 LNHDA and CDR2 SQIVND (reference sequence). The CDR3 is 14 residues long. This entry comes from a study of blood T cell repertoires in COVID-19. Study at large: Some COVID-19 samples were acute and others convalescent; all came from the United States, Italy and Spain. T cells, B-cell-depleted T cells, or PBMCs provided the cDNA or gDNA that served as material.

Original handling: Estimation of nucleated cell counts was performed using reference gene primer amplification. Repertoires were generated with immunoSEQ multiplex PCR, while TCRdb's copy carries only in-frame clones and drops some. That table gives V, J and clone size, and the DNA gave D and trimming. The sample has approximately 100,000 clones, 75% to 90% seen once; the top ten hold about 18%. The chain combines TRBV19 with TRBJ1-2, with 9 bases matching TRBD1. The clonotype was recovered from a human donor with acute or convalescent COVID-19. The donor label of this sample is uncertain. The sequenced material came from peripheral blood. Here the CDR3 reads CASSHRDRAYGYTF. The CDR3 nucleotides are TGTGCCAGTAGTCACAGGGACAGGGCCTATGGCTACACCTTC.